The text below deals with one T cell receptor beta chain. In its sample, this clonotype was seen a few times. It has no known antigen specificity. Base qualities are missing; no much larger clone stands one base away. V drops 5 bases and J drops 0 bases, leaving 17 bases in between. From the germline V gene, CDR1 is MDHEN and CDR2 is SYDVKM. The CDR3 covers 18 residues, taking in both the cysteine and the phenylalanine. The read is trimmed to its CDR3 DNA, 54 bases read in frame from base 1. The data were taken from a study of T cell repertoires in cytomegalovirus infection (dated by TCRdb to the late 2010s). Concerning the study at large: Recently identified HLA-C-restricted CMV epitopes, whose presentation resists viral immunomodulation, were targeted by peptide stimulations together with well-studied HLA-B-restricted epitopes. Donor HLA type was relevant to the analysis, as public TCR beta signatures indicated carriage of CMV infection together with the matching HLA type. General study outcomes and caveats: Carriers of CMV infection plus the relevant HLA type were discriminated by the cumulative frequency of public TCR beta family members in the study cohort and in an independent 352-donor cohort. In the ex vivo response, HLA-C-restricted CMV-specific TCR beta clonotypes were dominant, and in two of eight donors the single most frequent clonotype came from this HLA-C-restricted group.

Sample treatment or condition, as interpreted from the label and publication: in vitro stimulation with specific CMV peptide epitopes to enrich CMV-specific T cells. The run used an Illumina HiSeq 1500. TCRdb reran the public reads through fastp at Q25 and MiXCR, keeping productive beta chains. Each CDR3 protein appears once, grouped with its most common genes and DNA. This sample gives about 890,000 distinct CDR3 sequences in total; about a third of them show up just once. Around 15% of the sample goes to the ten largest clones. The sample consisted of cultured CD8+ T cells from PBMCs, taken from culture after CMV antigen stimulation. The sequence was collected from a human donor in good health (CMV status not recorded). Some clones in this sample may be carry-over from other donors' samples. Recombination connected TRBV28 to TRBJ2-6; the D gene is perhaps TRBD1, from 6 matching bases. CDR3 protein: CASSPIVTGLSGANVLTF. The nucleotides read TGTGCCAGCAGTCCAATCGTGACAGGCCTCTCTGGGGCCAACGTCCTGACTTTC.